These 2 T cell receptor beta chains originate from one sample sequenced in a study of cytomegalovirus exposure and HLA in healthy donors. With 60 Vbeta and 13 Jbeta primers, the PCR was carried out. The assay was immunoSEQ multiplex PCR, and TCRdb's table has in-frame clones only and misses some. This sample has about 89,000 clones; around 72% occur once, and the top ten carry around 2%. The material sequenced was PBMCs. Source of these receptors: a male donor in good health and CMV-seronegative.

Sample share makes this clone medium-sized (0.01 to 0.1%). The genes are TRBV5-1 and TRBJ2-7, with D perhaps matching TRBD2 (5 bases). Trimming removed 3 bases at V and 5 bases at J, with 6 bases between. CDR3 length: 11 residues. CDR1 SGHRS and CDR2 YFSETQ come from the germline V gene. CDR3 protein: CASSSGNEQYF. The DNA for the CDR3 is TGCGCCAGCAGCTCCGGGAACGAGCAGTACTTC.

The rearrangement links TRBV27 to TRBJ2-7, with D possibly matching TRBD2 (6 bases). Germline V CDR1 and CDR2: MNHEY, SMNVEV (reference sequence). This CDR3 is built from 14 residues. Trimming removed 5 bases at V and 7 bases at J, with 18 bases between. CDR3 DNA: TGTGCCAGCAGTGGCGCGTCGGGGGTTGGTGAGCAGTACTTC. Translating gives CASSGASGVGEQYF.